This TCR beta chain was retrieved from a study of early T cells in non-severe SARS-CoV-2 infection. TCRdb used MiXCR to reprocess the 5' RACE reads, holding one entry per CDR3 protein. The sample has 97,000 or so distinct CDR3 sequences, approximately 10% seen once. The CDR3 runs to 16 residues. Trimming took off 3 bases at V and 4 bases at J, with 22 bases between the two ends. Germline values: CDR1 DFQATT, CDR2 SNEGSKA (reference sequence). This clonotype was obtained from an adult who was a healthcare worker with PCR-confirmed SARS-CoV-2 infection or an uninfected control (not recorded which). Sample: whole blood, taken at baseline. The chain recombines TRBV20-1 with TRBJ2-7; D is perhaps TRBD1 (5 bases). This chain's CDR3 is CSASISWLGRSYEQYF. In nucleotides, the CDR3 is TGCAGTGCTAGTATTTCCTGGTTGGGGCGTAGTTACGAGCAGTACTTC.